This entry lists 2 T cell receptor beta chains sequenced from one sample in a study of cytomegalovirus exposure and HLA in healthy donors. Primers included in the PCR were 60 Vbeta and 13 Jbeta primers. The data were produced by immunoSEQ multiplex PCR, yet TCRdb's version contains in-frame clones alone and is incomplete. Here the sample spans 250,000 to 350,000 clones, roughly 89% being singletons. The sample consisted of PBMCs. Receptor source: a man aged 40-50 years in good health and CMV-seropositive.

Details on this clone: Compared with germline, one end of the junction differs, possibly owing to a read error. Other DNA sequences in the same sample also yield this CDR3. This chain links TRBV6-1 with TRBJ2-7; TRBD2 agrees at 11 bases. CDR3 length: 16 residues. Germline CDR1 is MNHNS and CDR2 is SASEGT. The CDR3 coding sequence is TGCGCCAGCAGTGAGGCGACTAGCGGGAACCCCTACGAGCAGTACTTC. Its protein product is CASSEATSGNPYEQYF.

This clone was recorded a few times. The CDR3 region has the DNA TGTGCCAGCAGTTACTCGACAGGGGGGGACACTGAAGCTTTCTTT. Protein product: CASSYSTGGDTEAFF. The gene calls are TRBV6-5 and TRBJ1-1, with 9 positions matching TRBD1. Per the germline V gene, CDR1 is MNHEY and CDR2 is SVGAGI. CDR3 length: 15 amino acids. V gave up 0 bases and J gave up 3 bases; unmatched junction bases: 2.